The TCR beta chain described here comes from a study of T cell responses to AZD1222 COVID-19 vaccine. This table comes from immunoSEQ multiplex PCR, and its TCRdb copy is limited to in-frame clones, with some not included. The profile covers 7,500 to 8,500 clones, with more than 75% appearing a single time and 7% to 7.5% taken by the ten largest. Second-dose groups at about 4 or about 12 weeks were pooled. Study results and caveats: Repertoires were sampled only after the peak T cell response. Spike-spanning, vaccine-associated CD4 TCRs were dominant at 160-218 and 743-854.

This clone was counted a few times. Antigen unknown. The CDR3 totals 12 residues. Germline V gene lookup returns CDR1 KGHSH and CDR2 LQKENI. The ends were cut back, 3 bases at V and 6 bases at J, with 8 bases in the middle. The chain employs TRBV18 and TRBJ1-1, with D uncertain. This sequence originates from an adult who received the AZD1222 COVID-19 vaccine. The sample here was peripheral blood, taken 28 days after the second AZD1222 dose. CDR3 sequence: CASSPLAAEAFF. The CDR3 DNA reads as TGTGCCAGCTCACCTCTCGCGGCTGAAGCTTTCTTT. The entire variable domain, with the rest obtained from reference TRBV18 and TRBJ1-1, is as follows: NAGVMQNPRHLVRRRGQEARLRCSPMKGHSHVYWYRQLPEEGLKFMVYLQKENIIDESGMPKERFSAEFPKEGPSILRIQQVVRGDSAAYFCASSPLAAEAFFGQGTRLTVV.